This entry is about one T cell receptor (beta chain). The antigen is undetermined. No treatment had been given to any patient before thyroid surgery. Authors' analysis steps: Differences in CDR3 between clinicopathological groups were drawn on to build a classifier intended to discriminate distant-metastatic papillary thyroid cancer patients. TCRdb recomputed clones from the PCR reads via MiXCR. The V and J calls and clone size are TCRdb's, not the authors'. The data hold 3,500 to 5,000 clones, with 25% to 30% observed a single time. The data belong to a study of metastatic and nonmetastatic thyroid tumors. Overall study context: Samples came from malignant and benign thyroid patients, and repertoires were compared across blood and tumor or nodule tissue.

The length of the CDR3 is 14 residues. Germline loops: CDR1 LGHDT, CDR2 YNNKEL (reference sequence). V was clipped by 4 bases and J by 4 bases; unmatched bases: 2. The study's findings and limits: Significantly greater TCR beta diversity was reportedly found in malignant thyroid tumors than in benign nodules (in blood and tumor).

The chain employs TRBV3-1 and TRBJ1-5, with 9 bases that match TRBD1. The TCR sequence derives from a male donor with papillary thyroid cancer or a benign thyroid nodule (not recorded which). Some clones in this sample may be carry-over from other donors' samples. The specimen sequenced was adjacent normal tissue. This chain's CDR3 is CASSPGTGNQPQHF. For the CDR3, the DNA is TGTGCCAGCAGCCCCGGGACAGGGAATCAGCCCCAGCATTTT.